Each of the 26 T cell receptor beta chains below was sequenced from the same sample in a study of vaccination effects on CD4 cells after COVID-19. Their antigens are not known. Before sequencing took place, the ViraFEST assay used viral peptide pools to expand antigen-specific CD4+ T cells. Following 10 days of culture, CD4+ T cells were isolated. Two-dose vaccination with either BNT162b2 or mRNA-1273 was given to the participants. The protocol was immunoSEQ multiplex PCR, while the TCRdb copy is restricted to in-frame clones and leaves out a portion. The sample has about 59,000 clones, around 78% seen once. The source material was CD4+ T cells from PBMCs cultured with HCoV-OC43 spike peptides, sampled after COVID-19 vaccination. Subset noted: HCoV-OC43 spike overlapping peptide pool stimulation. The origin of the receptors is a human donor who received a COVID-19 vaccine.

The chain uses TRBV2 and TRBJ1-5, with 9 bases aligning to TRBD1. The germline V gene has CDR1 SNHLY and CDR2 FYNNEI. The V segment lost 4 bases and the J segment 7 bases; nucleotides outside the gene matches: 2. The length of the CDR3 is 13 residues. The CDR3 bases are TGTGCCAGCAGTGGACAGGGGGAACAGCCCCAGCATTTT. Translating gives CASSGQGEQPQHF.

V is TRBV30 and J is TRBJ2-3; 8 bases agree with TRBD1. From germline, CDR1 is GTSNPN and CDR2 SVGIG (reference sequence). V was pared by 4 bases and J by 5 bases, with 5 bases of the junction left unmatched. This CDR3 has 13 amino acids. Here the CDR3 reads CAWKQGVIDTQYF. The CDR3 coding sequence is TGTGCCTGGAAACAGGGGGTAATAGATACGCAGTATTTT.

This clone appeared a single time. The chain carries TRBV19 and TRBJ1-5; the D is unclear. The CDR3 runs to 14 residues. Germline-derived CDR1 and CDR2 are LNHDA and SQIVND (reference sequence). V was trimmed by 5 bases and J by 3 bases, leaving 11 bases between them. The CDR3 coding sequence is TGTGCCAGTAGTCATGGTCTCGACAATCAGCCCCAGCATTTT. This codes for CASSHGLDNQPQHF.

The chain combines TRBV30 with TRBJ2-2; D unclear. Germline CDR1 and CDR2: GTSNPN and SVGIG (reference sequence). V was cut by 4 bases and J by 3 bases, with 21 bases left in between. This CDR3 has 17 amino acids. CDR3 loop: CAWTPTWLPTDTGELFF. The CDR3 DNA reads as TGTGCCTGGACCCCGACCTGGCTTCCGACGGACACCGGGGAGCTGTTTTTT.

The J gene is TRBJ1-5, the V gene TRBV12-3 or TRBV12-4, with D perhaps TRBD1 (6 bases). Trimming stripped 5 bases from V and 7 bases from J, with 12 bases between. This CDR3 is 13 amino acids long. DNA for the CDR3: TGTGCCAGCAGTCAGGGAGGGGGACAGCCCCAGCATTTT. Translation: CASSQGGGQPQHF.

This clone was seen more than once but under ten times. The chain employs TRBV7-2 and TRBJ1-1; D remains unclear. CDR3 length: 11 amino acids. V was clipped by 6 bases and J by 7 bases, with 9 bases between them. Per the germline V gene, CDR1 is SGHTA and CDR2 is FQGNSA. CDR3 coding DNA: TGTGCCAGCAGTTACAGCTATGAAGCTTTCTTT. Protein sequence: CASSYSYEAFF.

This clone came up a few times. V is TRBV19 and J is TRBJ1-4; 7 bases are shared with TRBD1. Trimming removed 2 bases from V and 6 bases from J; junction bases left unmatched: 6. CDR1 is LNHDA, CDR2 SQIVND, per germline (reference sequence). The CDR3 consists of 15 residues. The CDR3 DNA reads as TGTGCCAGTAGTATAACGAGGGGGCCGGATGAAAAACTGTTTTTT. The encoded protein is CASSITRGPDEKLFF.

The V gene is TRBV27, the J gene TRBJ2-3, with D maybe TRBD2 (6 bases). With 4 bases removed from V and 8 bases from J, the gap between germline ends came to 16 bases. The CDR3 extends over 14 amino acids. Germline V CDR1 and CDR2: MNHEY, SMNVEV (reference sequence). The CDR3 DNA is TGTGCCAGCAGTTCGATCGGGACTCTCATTACGCAGTATTTT. This sequence encodes CASSSIGTLITQYF.

The chain's CDR3 is CASSPPAAAGQSPLHF. CDR3 nucleotide sequence: TGTGCCAGCTCACCCCCGGCGGCGGCAGGGCAGTCACCCCTCCACTTT. V usage is TRBV18 and J usage is TRBJ1-6; a possible D gene is TRBD1 (5 bases). The length of the CDR3 is 16 residues. Germline V gene data show CDR1 as KGHSH and CDR2 as LQKENI. Trimming stripped 3 bases from V and 10 bases from J, with 19 bases between.

The chain recombines TRBV24-1 with TRBJ1-1, with D possibly TRBD1 on 5 matching bases. Trimming took 7 bases from V and 4 from J, leaving 15 bases between them. Germline V CDR1 and CDR2: KGHDR, SFDVKD. CDR3 length equals 14 residues. The CDR3 region has the DNA TGTGCCACCAGGGGTGGGCCTGGGGCCACTGAAGCTTTCTTT. The encoded protein is CATRGGPGATEAFF.

The chain combines TRBV5-4 with TRBJ2-7; tentatively, D is TRBD2 (6 bases). The CDR3 runs to 14 residues. Germline V CDR1 and CDR2: SGHNT, YYREEE (reference sequence). V lost 1 base, J lost 5 bases, and 13 bases lay in between. The CDR3 DNA reads TGTGCCAGCAGCTTGTCACTAGCTGAGGACGAGCAGTACGTC. Amino acids: CASSLSLAEDEQYV.

This clone appeared a few times. V gene TRBV6-6 combines with J gene TRBJ1-1, with 8 nucleotides matching TRBD1. V dropped 6 bases and J dropped 5; count of bases not matched to a gene: 11. This CDR3 is 15 amino acids long. The V gene's germline CDR1 is MNHNY and CDR2 SVGAGI (reference sequence). CDR3 nucleotide sequence: TGTGCCAGCAGATCAACAGGGGGTTCGTTTACTGAAGCTTTCTTT. Its translation: CASRSTGGSFTEAFF.

The chain uses TRBV18 and TRBJ1-2, with D possibly TRBD1 on 5 matching bases. V was shortened by 4 bases and J by 8 bases, with 23 bases between the two germline ends. Looked up from germline, CDR1 is KGHSH and CDR2 is LQKENI. The CDR3 sequence is 16 residues long. The CDR3 DNA follows: TGTGCCAGCTCACGCACGTGGGGACCGGTCCCCGGGGGCTACACCTTC. Its translation: CASSRTWGPVPGGYTF.

This clone has only a few counts. CDR3 sequence (DNA): TGTGCCAGCAGTTCGCAGGGGAGCACTGAAGCTTTCTTT. Its translation is CASSSQGSTEAFF. J is TRBJ1-1 and V is TRBV7-9, with D possibly TRBD1 on 6 matching bases. The CDR3 is 13 residues long. V was pared by 6 bases and J by 4 bases, with 12 bases between. Germline V lookup: CDR1 SEHNR, CDR2 FQNEAQ (reference sequence).

The rearrangement joins TRBV7-7 to TRBJ2-2; D is unclear. Germline V lookup: CDR1 SSHAT, CDR2 FNYEAQ (reference sequence). This CDR3 contains 14 residues. Deletions cut 5 bases from V and 4 bases from J, with 11 bases between. CDR3 sequence (DNA): TGTGCCAGCAGCGCCTATGTGGGCACCGGGGAGCTGTTTTTT. Amino acid sequence: CASSAYVGTGELFF.

The chain combines TRBV5-1 with TRBJ2-1, with D perhaps matching TRBD2 (6 bases). V lost 3 bases and J lost 0, with 10 bases in between. The CDR3 covers 15 residues. Per germline, CDR1 SGHRS and CDR2 YFSETQ. The CDR3 loop is CASSSGTSSYNEQFF. The CDR3 region has the DNA TGCGCCAGCAGCTCTGGGACTTCCTCCTACAATGAGCAGTTCTTC.

This clone turned up a few times. V usage is TRBV18 and J usage is TRBJ2-1; D is uncertain. The CDR3 is made up of 12 amino acids. Per the germline V gene, CDR1 is KGHSH and CDR2 is LQKENI. V shed 0 bases and J shed 7 bases, with 4 bases lying between them. Here the CDR3 reads CASSPPVNEQFF. In nucleotides, the CDR3 is TGTGCCAGCTCACCACCGGTGAATGAGCAGTTCTTC.

This chain uses TRBV7-9 with TRBJ2-4, with TRBD2 identical over 10 bases. With V trimmed by 4 bases and J by 7 bases, 7 bases remained unmatched. Germline lookup yields CDR1 SEHNR and CDR2 FQNEAQ (reference sequence). The CDR3 length is 15 residues. CDR3 coding DNA: TGTGCCAGCAGCTACAGCGGGGGGGCCAGGAACATTCAGTACTTC. Translation gives CASSYSGGARNIQYF.

The V and J genes are TRBV25-1 and TRBJ2-5, with D uncertain. Trimming stripped 6 bases from V and 7 bases from J, with 15 bases between. CDR3 length: 13 amino acids. CDR1 is MGHDK, CDR2 SYGVNS, per germline. The CDR3 region is CASREVASATQYF. The DNA of the CDR3 is TGTGCCAGCAGGGAAGTCGCGTCGGCGACCCAGTACTTC.

The rearrangement joins TRBV19 to TRBJ1-2, with D unresolved. Germline assignment: CDR1 LNHDA and CDR2 SQIVND (reference sequence). Trimming shortened V by 2 bases and J by 2 bases, and 9 bases separated the two germline ends. There are 14 residues in the CDR3. The CDR3 sequence is CASSIQGINYGYTF. The DNA for the CDR3 is TGTGCCAGTAGTATACAAGGGATCAACTATGGCTACACCTTC. Supplemented by reference TRBV19 and TRBJ1-2, the full variable domain reads DGGITQSPKYLFRKEGQNVTLSCEQNLNHDAMYWYRQDPGQGLRLIYYSQIVNDFQKGDIAEGYSVSREKKESFPLTVTSAQKNPTAFYLCASSIQGINYGYTFGSGTRLTVV.

The chain recombines TRBV3-1 (or the pseudogene TRBV3-2) with TRBJ1-3; 7 bases map to TRBD1. The trim removed 4 bases at V and 5 bases at J, leaving 11 bases unmatched. CDR1 and CDR2 from the germline V gene are LGHDT and YNNKEL (reference sequence). The CDR3 is made up of 16 amino acids. This chain's CDR3 is CASSPRGGKDRNTIYF. For the CDR3, the DNA is TGTGCCAGCAGCCCCAGGGGGGGGAAGGATCGAAACACCATATATTTT.

V and J are TRBV4-2 and TRBJ1-2; TRBD1 matches 7 bases. Germline CDR1 LGHNA, CDR2 YNFKEQ. With V trimmed by 1 base and J by 6 bases, 8 bases remained unmatched. The CDR3 has 15 residues. Here the CDR3 DNA reads TGTGCCAGCAGCCAAGGAGGGGGCTTAAGGGATGGCTACACCTTC. This encodes CASSQGGGLRDGYTF.

This clone has a single count. The rearrangement joins TRBV30 to TRBJ2-2; D not certain. Germline CDR1 reads GTSNPN; CDR2 reads SVGIG (reference sequence). With 0 bases removed from V and 9 bases from J, the gap between germline ends came to 8 bases. The CDR3 is 12 amino acids. CDR3 bases: TGTGCCTGGAGTGTACCTGTCCGGGAGCTGTTTTTT. It specifies CAWSVPVRELFF. Full variable domain (remainder filled in from reference TRBV30 and TRBJ2-2): SQTIHQWPATLVQPVGSPLSLECTVEGTSNPNLYWYRQAAGRGLQLLFYSVGIGQISSEVPQNLSASRPQDRQFILSSKKLLLSDSGFYLCAWSVPVRELFFGEGSRLTVL.

This chain joins TRBV7-2 and TRBJ1-6; TRBD1 matches 7 bases. V lost 5 bases, J lost 6 bases, and 10 bases stayed unmatched. Germline CDR1 SGHTA, CDR2 FQGNSA. This CDR3 spans 16 amino acids. The CDR3 region has the DNA TGTGCCAGCAGCCACACGCCGACAGGGAGTAATTCACCCCTCCACTTT. Its protein product is CASSHTPTGSNSPLHF.

The rearrangement joins TRBV19 to TRBJ1-5; no reliable D call. V lost 9 bases to trimming and J lost 0 bases, with 12 bases between them. The CDR3 runs to 14 residues. The V gene's germline CDR1 is LNHDA and CDR2 SQIVND (reference sequence). CDR3 region: CASRERYSNQPQHF. CDR3 coding DNA: TGTGCCAGCCGTGAGCGTTATAGCAATCAGCCCCAGCATTTT.

The DNA for the CDR3 is TGCGCCAGCAGCTTGGGGGGGAAGGCCGAGCAGTACGTC. As protein: CASSLGGKAEQYV. The chain is built from TRBV5-1 and TRBJ2-7; the D gene could be TRBD1 or TRBD2 (5 bases each). Deletions cut 0 bases from V and 6 bases from J, with 10 bases between. The V gene's germline CDR1 is SGHRS and CDR2 YFSETQ. The CDR3 is 13 residues long.